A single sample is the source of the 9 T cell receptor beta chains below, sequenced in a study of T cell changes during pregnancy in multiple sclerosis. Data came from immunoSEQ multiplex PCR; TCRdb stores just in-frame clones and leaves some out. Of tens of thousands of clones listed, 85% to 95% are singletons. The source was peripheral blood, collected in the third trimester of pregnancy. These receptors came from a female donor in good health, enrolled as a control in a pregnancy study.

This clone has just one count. CDR3 nucleotides: TGTGCCATCAGCAGACTAGTATTTACAGATACGCAGTATTTT. It yields the protein CAISRLVFTDTQYF. The chain carries TRBV10-3 and TRBJ2-3; a possible D gene is TRBD2 (6 bases). Germline V gene data show CDR1 as ENHRY and CDR2 as SYGVKD. The ends were cut back, 6 bases at V and 3 bases at J, with 13 bases in the middle. The CDR3 has 14 amino acids.

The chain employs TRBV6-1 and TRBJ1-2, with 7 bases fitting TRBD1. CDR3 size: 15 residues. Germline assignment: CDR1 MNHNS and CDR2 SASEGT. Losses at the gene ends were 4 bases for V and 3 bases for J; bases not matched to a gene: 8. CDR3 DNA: TGTGCCAGCAGTGTTGGCCAGGGGGTAGACTATGGCTACACCTTC. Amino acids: CASSVGQGVDYGYTF.

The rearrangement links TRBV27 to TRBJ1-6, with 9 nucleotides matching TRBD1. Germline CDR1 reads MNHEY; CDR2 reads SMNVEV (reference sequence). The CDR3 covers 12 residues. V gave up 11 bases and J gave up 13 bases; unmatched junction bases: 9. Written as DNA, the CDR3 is TGTGCCGCTGGGACAGGGCTTTCGCCCCTCCACTTT. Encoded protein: CAAGTGLSPLHF.

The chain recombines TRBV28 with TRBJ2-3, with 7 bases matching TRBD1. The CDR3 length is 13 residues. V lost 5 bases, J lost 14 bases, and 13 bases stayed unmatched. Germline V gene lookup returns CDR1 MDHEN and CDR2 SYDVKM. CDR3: CASSPSTGPAGYF. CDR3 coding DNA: TGTGCCAGCAGTCCGTCGACAGGGCCCGCGGGGTATTTT.

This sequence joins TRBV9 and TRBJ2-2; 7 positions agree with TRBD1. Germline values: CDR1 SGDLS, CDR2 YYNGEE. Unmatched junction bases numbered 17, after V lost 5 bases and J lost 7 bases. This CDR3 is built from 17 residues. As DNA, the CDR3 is TGTGCCAGCAGTGTAAATCCGACAGGGAACTTCTTCGGGGAGCTGTTTTTT. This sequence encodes CASSVNPTGNFFGELFF.

The CDR3 reads CASSQAGGRTEAFF. The CDR3 DNA reads as TGTGCCAGCAGCCAGGCAGGGGGCAGGACTGAAGCTTTCTTT. The gene calls are TRBV14 and TRBJ1-1, with 8 bases lining up with TRBD1. The CDR3 runs 14 residues. V trimming: 3 bases; J trimming: 5 bases; junction bases outside the gene matches: 5. CDR1 is SGHDN and CDR2 is FVKESK in the germline V gene.

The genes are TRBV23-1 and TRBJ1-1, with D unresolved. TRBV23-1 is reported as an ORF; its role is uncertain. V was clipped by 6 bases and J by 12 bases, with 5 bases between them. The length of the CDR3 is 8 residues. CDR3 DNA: TGCGCCAGCAGCTTCCCTTTCTTT. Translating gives CASSFPFF.

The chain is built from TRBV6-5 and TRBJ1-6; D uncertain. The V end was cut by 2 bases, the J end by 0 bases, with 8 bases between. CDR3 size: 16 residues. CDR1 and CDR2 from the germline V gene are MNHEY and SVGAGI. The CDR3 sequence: CASSYDGSSYNSPLHF. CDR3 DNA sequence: TGTGCCAGCAGTTACGATGGTAGCTCCTATAATTCACCCCTCCACTTT.

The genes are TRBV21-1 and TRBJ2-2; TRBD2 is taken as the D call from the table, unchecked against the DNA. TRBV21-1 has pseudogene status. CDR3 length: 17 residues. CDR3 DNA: TGTGCCAGCAGCAAACCCCCTATTACGGAGTGCACCGGGGAGCTGTTTTTT. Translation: CASSKPPITECTGELFF.